The text below deals with one T cell receptor beta chain. Its antigen is not identified. This CDR3 is 14 amino acids long. The germline V gene encodes CDR1 SNHLY and CDR2 FYNNEI. With V trimmed by 5 bases and J by 7 bases, 8 bases remained unmatched. The repertoire was sequenced with immunoSEQ multiplex PCR; TCRdb's copy has only in-frame clones and lacks some. This sample has about 480,000 clones, with 87% found just once. The treatment was: some 20 received Ad26.COV2.S at low or high dose, single or two shots; about 5 received placebo; per-sample allocation not given. At day 63 after the first vaccine or placebo injection, samples were drawn. Boston provided a donor who was an adult aged 18-55 years. This sample is part of a study of Ad26.COV2.S vaccination and SARS-CoV-2 variants. About the research overall: Ad26.COV2.S was injected intramuscularly once or twice, 56 days apart. The study, taken as a whole, reports: Breadth and depth estimates from TCRs may understate total T cell responses.

The rearrangement links TRBV2 to TRBJ1-2; 9 bases line up with TRBD1. The clonotype originates from a person aged 18-65 years who received the Ad26.COV2.S COVID-19 vaccine or a placebo. This material consisted of peripheral blood, taken in a trial of Ad26.COV2.S vaccine versus placebo. This chain's CDR3 is CASSTTGGAGGYTF. The CDR3 DNA follows: TGTGCCAGCAGTACCACAGGGGGCGCGGGTGGCTACACCTTC.